This T cell receptor beta chain was profiled in a study of blood T cell repertoires in COVID-19. Germline V CDR1 and CDR2: LNHDA, SQIVND (reference sequence). V was pared by 1 base and J by 10 bases, with 8 bases between. The CDR3 length is 13 residues. Assay: immunoSEQ multiplex PCR; the TCRdb copy retains only in-frame clones and omits some. The table lists 65,000 to 100,000 clones, 70% to 90% of them singletons. This clone was seen a handful of times. The chain recombines TRBV19 with TRBJ1-6, with D uncertain. The TCR was taken from a man between 50 and 59 years old with acute or convalescent COVID-19. What was sequenced was peripheral blood. CDR3 sequence: CASSIVEGSPLHF. The CDR3 DNA reads TGTGCCAGTAGTATAGTCGAGGGATCACCCCTCCACTTT. The variable domain in full, completed from reference TRBV19 and TRBJ1-6, reads DGGITQSPKYLFRKEGQNVTLSCEQNLNHDAMYWYRQDPGQGLRLIYYSQIVNDFQKGDIAEGYSVSREKKESFPLTVTSAQKNPTAFYLCASSIVEGSPLHFGNGTRLTVT.